This entry describes one TCR beta chain. This sample was taken from a study of shared T cell receptors in the human thymus. The CDR3 is made up of 18 amino acids. TCRdb's table, derived via immunoSEQ multiplex PCR, lists solely in-frame clones and lacks some. The repertoire has hundreds of thousands of clones, 80% to 90% of them found once; the top ten carry under 0.01%. These data were likewise used in another study, on human thymus T cells. From that paper: Corrective cardiac surgery supplied the resected thymus tissue. Apparent skewing of V and J gene usage characterized both thymic and blood repertoires.

The sequenced sample consisted of thymocytes. This chain joins TRBV21-1 and TRBJ2-3; TRBD2 is the table's D call, not checked against the DNA. TRBV21-1 is an annotated pseudogene. The source is a boy under two years old with a congenital heart defect. CDR3 region: CASSISRASGVLTDTQYF. CDR3 DNA: TGTGCCAGCAGCATCTCTCGGGCTAGCGGGGTGCTCACAGATACGCAGTATTTT.